This entry is about one T cell receptor (beta chain). This clonotype was detected once. This clone's antigen is unknown. Per-base quality was not reported, and no clone a single base away is much larger than it. One read is thin evidence. This entry is derived from a study of CD8 T cells in Susac syndrome (dated by TCRdb to the late 2010s). General notes on the study: Among the sequenced Susac syndrome patients, six had clinically active disease and roughly eight were in clinical remission. Susac syndrome patients were therapy-naive, on corticosteroids (some also receiving IVIg), or on IVIg alone at blood withdrawal. The study used repertoire sequencing to test whether antigen drove CD8+ T cell activation and differentiation in Susac syndrome. The study compared CD8+ T cell repertoire clonality among 11 to 12 healthy donors, around 14 Susac syndrome patients and some 16 multiple sclerosis patients.

RNA was extracted with the RNeasy kit and 0.5 to 1 ug was reverse transcribed using random hexamers. The immunoSEQ multiplex PCR assay, covering 54 Vbeta and 13 Jbeta segments, was used to amplify TCR beta CDR3 regions. PCR amplification bias was corrected by using a synthetic template baseline for primer optimization and computational correction. In the source study's methods: Reads were annotated to V, D and J genes according to IMGT and were analyzed with immunoSEQ Analyzer, with only productive sequences retained. Clonality was calculated as one minus the Shannon entropy normalized by log2 of the number of productive unique sequences. Public and private clones were assessed among the 100 most prevalent clones of each patient and control. A clone was defined as Susac-specific if it was absent from the healthy and MS cohorts, from some 1,100 published viral clones and from other ImmuneACCESS disease sequences. TCRdb redid the processing of the public reads, applying fastp at Q25 and MiXCR, and retained in-frame beta chains. Duplicate CDR3 protein sequences are folded into a single record with the most common DNA and genes. The V and J calls were determined by TCRdb, not by the authors. The sample profile shows about 120,000 distinct CDR3 sequences; around 95% of them were found once. Of the sample, over 0.2% falls within the top ten clones.

The study at large found these results: CD8+ repertoires in Susac syndrome showed clonal expansion, which was highest in CD8+ TEMRA cells and was greater in clinically active patients than in remitting patients. In the total CD8+ and CD8+ TEMRA repertoires, 15 to 20 and five Susac-specific public clones, respectively, were identified. The number of individuals in the TCR sequencing and HLA analysis was recognized as being relatively small.

The CDR3 goes from the cysteine to the phenylalanine over 14 residues. Left in the record is the CDR3 DNA by itself, 42 bases read in frame from the first base. Taken from the germline V gene (reference sequence), the CDR1 and CDR2 loops are LGHDT and YNNKEL. V loses 0 bases of germline sequence and J loses 3 bases, and the interval between the two ends is 8 bases. Peripheral blood CD8+ and CD4+ T cells from healthy donors, Susac syndrome patients and multiple sclerosis patients were profiled by high-throughput TCR beta sequencing. Recently defined diagnostic criteria for definite or probable disease were met by the Susac syndrome patients. CD8+ TEMRA cells were enriched by FACS, while bulk CD8+ and CD4+ T cells were purified by magnetic negative isolation. Blood was drawn into EDTA tubes, processed within 24 hours, and PBMCs were isolated by density gradient centrifugation. PBMCs intended for TCR sequencing were cryopreserved in liquid nitrogen and were subsequently thawed in a 37 degrees C water bath. Purity of sorted or isolated CD4+, CD8+ and CD8+ TEMRA cells was at least 90%.

The chain is made from TRBV3-1 and TRBJ1-1; TRBD1 is a weak D gene call, 5 bases matching. The sample consisted of CD8+ T cells from PBMCs. This TCR was sampled from a human donor with Susac syndrome. The CDR3 has the sequence CASSQDAGYTEAFF. The DNA is as follows: TGTGCCAGCAGCCAAGATGCAGGGTACACTGAAGCTTTCTTT. Here the CDR3 is joined to the reference TRBV3-1 and TRBJ1-1 genes, and the full variable domain is: DTAVSQTPKYLVTQMGNDKSIKCEQNLGHDTMYWYKQDSKKFLKIMFSYNNKELIINETVPNRFSPKSPDKAHLNLHINSLELGDSAVYFCASSQDAGYTEAFFGQGTRLTVV.